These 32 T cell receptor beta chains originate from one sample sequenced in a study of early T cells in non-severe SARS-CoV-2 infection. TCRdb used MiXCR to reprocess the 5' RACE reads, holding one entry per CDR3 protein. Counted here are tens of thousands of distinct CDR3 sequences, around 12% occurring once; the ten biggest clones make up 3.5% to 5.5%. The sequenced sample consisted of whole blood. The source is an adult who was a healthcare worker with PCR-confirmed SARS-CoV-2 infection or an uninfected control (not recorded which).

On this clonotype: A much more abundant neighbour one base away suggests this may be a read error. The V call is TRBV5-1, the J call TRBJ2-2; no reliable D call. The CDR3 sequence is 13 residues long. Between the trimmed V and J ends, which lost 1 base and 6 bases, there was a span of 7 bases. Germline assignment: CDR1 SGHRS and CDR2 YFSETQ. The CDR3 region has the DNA TGCGCCAGCAGCTTGTCCATAGCCGGGGAGCTGTTTTTT. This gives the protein CASSLSIAGELFF. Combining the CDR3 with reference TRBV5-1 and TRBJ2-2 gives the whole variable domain KAGVTQTPRYLIKTRGQQVTLSCSPISGHRSVSWYQQTPGQGLQFLFEYFSETQRNKGNFPGRFSGRQFSNSRSEMNVSTLELGDSALYLCASSLSIAGELFFGEGSRLTVL.

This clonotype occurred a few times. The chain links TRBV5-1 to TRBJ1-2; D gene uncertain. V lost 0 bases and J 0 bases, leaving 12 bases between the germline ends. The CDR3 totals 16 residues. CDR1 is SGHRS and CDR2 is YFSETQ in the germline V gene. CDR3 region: CASSLGPGRSNYGYTF. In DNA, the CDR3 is TGCGCCAGCAGCTTGGGCCCCGGGAGGTCTAACTATGGCTACACCTTC.

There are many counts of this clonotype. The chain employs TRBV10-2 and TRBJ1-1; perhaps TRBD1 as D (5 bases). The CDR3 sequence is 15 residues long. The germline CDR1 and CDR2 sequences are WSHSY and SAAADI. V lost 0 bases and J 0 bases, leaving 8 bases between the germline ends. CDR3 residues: CASSESRGMNTEAFF. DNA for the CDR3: TGCGCCAGCAGTGAGTCTCGGGGGATGAACACTGAAGCTTTCTTT.

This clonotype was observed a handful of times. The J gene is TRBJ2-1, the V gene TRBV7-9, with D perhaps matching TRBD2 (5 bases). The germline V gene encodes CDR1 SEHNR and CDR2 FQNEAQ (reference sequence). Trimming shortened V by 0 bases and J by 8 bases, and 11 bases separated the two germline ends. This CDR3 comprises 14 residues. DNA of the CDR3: TGTGCCAGCAGCTTAGCGGGAGTCTCCTATGAGCAGTTCTTC. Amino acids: CASSLAGVSYEQFF.

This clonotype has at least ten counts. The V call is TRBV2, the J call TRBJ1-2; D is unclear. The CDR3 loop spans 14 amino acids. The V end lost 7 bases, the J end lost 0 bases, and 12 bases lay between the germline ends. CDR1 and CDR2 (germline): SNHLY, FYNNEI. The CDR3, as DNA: TGTGCCAGCAAGGGCACCAATACTAACTATGGCTACACCTTC. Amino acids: CASKGTNTNYGYTF. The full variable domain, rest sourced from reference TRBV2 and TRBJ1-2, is EPEVTQTPSHQVTQMGQEVILRCVPISNHLYFYWYRQILGQKVEFLVSFYNNEISEKSEIFDDQFSVERPDGSNFTLKIRSTKLEDSAMYFCASKGTNTNYGYTFGSGTRLTVV.

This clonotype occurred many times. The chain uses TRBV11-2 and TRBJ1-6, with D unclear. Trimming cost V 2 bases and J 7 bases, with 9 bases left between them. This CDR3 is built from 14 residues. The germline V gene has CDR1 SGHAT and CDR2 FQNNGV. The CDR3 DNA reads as TGTGCCAGCAGCTTACGGCACGGAAATTCACCCCTCCACTTT. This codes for CASSLRHGNSPLHF.

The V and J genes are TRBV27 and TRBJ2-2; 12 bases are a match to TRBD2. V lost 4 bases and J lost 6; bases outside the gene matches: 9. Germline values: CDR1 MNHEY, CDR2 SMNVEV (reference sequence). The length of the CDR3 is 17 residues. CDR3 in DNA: TGTGCCAGCAGTTCGCACTGGGGACTAGCGGGTTCCGGGGAGCTGTTTTTT. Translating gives CASSSHWGLAGSGELFF.

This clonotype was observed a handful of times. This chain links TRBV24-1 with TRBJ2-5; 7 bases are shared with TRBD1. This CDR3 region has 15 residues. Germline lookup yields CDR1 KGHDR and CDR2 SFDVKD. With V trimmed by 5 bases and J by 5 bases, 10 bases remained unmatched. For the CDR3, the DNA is TGTGCCACCAGTGCCGGACAGGCCGGCGGCGAGACCCAGTACTTC. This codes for CATSAGQAGGETQYF.

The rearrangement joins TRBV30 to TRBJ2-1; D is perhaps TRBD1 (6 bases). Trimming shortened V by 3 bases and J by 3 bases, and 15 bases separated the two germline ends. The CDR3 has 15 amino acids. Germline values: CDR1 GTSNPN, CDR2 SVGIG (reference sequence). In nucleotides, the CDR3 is TGTGCCTGGAGCGAACAGGGTCGCCTCTACAATGAGCAGTTCTTC. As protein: CAWSEQGRLYNEQFF.

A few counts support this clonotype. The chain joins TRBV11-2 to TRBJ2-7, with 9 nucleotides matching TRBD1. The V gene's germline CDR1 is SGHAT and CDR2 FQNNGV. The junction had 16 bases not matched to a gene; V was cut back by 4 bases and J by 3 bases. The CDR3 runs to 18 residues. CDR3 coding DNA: TGTGCCAGCAGCTCGAACCAACCGGGACAGGGTTATCACTACGAGCAGTACTTC. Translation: CASSSNQPGQGYHYEQYF.

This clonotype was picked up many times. CDR3 coding DNA: TGTGCCAGCAGAGGGACGCCGAACTATGGCTACACCTTC. It specifies CASRGTPNYGYTF. The chain has TRBV12-3 or TRBV12-4 and TRBJ1-2; maybe TRBD1 (5 bases). The V end lost 6 bases, the J end lost 2 bases, and 10 bases lay between the germline ends. The CDR3 sequence is 13 residues long.

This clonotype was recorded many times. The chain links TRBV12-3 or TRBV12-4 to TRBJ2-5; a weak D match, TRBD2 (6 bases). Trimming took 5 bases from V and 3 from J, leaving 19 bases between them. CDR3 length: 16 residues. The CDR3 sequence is CASSPGFLAMEETQYF. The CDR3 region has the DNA TGTGCCAGCAGTCCTGGTTTCCTAGCGATGGAAGAGACCCAGTACTTC.

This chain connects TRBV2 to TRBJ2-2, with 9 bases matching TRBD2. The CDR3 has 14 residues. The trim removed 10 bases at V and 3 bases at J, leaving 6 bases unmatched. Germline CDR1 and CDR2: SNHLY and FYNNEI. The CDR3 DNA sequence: TGTGCCATCAATAGCGGGAGTTACACCGGGGAGCTGTTTTTT. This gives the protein CAINSGSYTGELFF.

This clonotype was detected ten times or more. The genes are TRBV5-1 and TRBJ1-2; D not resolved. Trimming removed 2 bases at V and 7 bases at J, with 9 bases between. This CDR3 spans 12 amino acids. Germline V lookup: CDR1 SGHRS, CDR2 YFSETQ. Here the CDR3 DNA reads TGCGCCAGCAGCTTAGAAGGACGTGGCTACACCTTC. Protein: CASSLEGRGYTF.

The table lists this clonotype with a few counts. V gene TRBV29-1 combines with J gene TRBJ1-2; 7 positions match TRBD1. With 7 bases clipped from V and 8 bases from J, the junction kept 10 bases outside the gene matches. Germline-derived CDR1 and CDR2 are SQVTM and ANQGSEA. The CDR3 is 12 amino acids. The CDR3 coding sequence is TGCAGCGGGGGACAGTGGCCGCAGGGCTACACCTTC. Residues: CSGGQWPQGYTF.

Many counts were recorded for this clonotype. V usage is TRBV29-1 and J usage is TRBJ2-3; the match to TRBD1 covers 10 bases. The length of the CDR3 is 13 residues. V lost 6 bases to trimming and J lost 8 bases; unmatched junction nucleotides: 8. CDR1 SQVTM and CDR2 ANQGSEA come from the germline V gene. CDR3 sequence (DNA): TGCAGCGTCGCCGGGACAGGGGCCCCTACGCAGTATTTT. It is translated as CSVAGTGAPTQYF.

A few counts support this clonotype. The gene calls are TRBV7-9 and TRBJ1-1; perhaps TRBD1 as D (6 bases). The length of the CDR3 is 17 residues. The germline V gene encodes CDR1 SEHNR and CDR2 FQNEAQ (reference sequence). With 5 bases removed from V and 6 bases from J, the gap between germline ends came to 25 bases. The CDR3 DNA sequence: TGTGCCAGCAGCCCCCAGATGGGACAACACGTTGACCCTGAAGCTTTCTTT. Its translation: CASSPQMGQHVDPEAFF.

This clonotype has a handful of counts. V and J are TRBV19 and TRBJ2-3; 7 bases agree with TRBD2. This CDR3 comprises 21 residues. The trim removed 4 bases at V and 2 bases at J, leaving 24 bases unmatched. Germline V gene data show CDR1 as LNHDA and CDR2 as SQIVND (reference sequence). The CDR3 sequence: CASSTPGHTQRGGGITDTQYF. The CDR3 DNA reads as TGTGCCAGTAGTACCCCGGGCCACACGCAGCGGGGCGGCGGGATCACAGATACGCAGTATTTT.

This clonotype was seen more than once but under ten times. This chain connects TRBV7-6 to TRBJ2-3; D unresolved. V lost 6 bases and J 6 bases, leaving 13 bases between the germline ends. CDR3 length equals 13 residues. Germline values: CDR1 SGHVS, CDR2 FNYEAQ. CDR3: CASRDPYADTQYF. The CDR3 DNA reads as TGTGCCAGCAGAGATCCGTATGCCGATACGCAGTATTTT.

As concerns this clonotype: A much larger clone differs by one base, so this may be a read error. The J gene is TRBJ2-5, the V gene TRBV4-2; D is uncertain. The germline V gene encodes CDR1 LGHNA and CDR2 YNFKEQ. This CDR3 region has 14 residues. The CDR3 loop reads CVSSSDLTQETQYF. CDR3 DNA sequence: TGTGTCAGCAGCAGCGACTTAACACAAGAGACCCAGTACTTC.

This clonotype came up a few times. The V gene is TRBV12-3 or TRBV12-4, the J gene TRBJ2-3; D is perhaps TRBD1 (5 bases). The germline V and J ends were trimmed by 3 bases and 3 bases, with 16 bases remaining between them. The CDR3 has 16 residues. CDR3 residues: CASSFSWQGETDTQYF. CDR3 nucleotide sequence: TGTGCCAGCAGTTTCTCGTGGCAGGGCGAGACAGATACGCAGTATTTT.

This CDR3 reads CSARRDGPIGYTF. In nucleotides, the CDR3 is TGCAGTGCTAGACGCGACGGGCCCATTGGCTACACCTTC. The rearrangement links TRBV20-1 to TRBJ1-2; D call uncertain. CDR1 and CDR2 (germline): DFQATT, SNEGSKA (reference sequence). The CDR3 sequence is 13 residues long. V dropped 2 bases and J dropped 7 bases, with 14 bases sitting between them.

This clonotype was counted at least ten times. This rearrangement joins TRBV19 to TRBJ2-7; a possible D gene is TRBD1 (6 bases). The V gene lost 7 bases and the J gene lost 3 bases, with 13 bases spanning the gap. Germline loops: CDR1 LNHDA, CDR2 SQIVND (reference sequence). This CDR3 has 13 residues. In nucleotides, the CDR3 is TGTGCCAGTAACAAGGGGGTTGGCTACGAGCAGTACTTC. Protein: CASNKGVGYEQYF. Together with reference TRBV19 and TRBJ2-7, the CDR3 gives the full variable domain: DGGITQSPKYLFRKEGQNVTLSCEQNLNHDAMYWYRQDPGQGLRLIYYSQIVNDFQKGDIAEGYSVSREKKESFPLTVTSAQKNPTAFYLCASNKGVGYEQYFGPGTRLTVT.

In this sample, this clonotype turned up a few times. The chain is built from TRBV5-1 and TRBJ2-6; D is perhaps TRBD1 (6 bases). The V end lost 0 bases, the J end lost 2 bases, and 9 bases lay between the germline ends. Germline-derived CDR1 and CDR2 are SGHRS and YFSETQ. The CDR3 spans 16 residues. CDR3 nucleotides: TGCGCCAGCAGCTTGGTAGAGGGGGCTGGGGCCAACGTCCTGACTTTC. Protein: CASSLVEGAGANVLTF.

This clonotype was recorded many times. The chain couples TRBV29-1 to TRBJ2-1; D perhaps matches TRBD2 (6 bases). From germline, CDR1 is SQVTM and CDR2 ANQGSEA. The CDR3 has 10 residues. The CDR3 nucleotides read TGCGGCGGGGAAGGGACTGAGCAGTTCTTC. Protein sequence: CGGEGTEQFF.

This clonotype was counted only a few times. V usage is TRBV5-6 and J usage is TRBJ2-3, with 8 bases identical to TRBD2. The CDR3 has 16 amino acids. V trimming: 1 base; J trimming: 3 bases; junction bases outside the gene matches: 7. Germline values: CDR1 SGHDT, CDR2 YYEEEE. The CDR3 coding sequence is TGTGCCAGCAGCTTGACCAGACTAGCGAAAACAGATACGCAGTATTTT. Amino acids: CASSLTRLAKTDTQYF.

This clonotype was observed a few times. The DNA for the CDR3 is TGTGCCAGTTCGAGTTGGGGGAGGGAAGAGACCCAGTACTTC. Residues: CASSSWGREETQYF. This chain uses TRBV19 with TRBJ2-5, with TRBD2 matching 7 bases. The V gene end was trimmed by 8 bases and the J gene end by 3 bases; junction bases not matched to a gene: 9. Germline V gene data show CDR1 as LNHDA and CDR2 as SQIVND (reference sequence). The CDR3 is 14 amino acids.

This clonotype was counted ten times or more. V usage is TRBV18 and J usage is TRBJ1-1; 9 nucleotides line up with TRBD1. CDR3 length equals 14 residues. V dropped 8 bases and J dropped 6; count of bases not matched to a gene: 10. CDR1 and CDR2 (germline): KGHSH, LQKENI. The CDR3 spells CASASGTGFSEAFF. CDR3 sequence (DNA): TGTGCCAGCGCATCGGGGACAGGGTTTTCTGAAGCTTTCTTT.

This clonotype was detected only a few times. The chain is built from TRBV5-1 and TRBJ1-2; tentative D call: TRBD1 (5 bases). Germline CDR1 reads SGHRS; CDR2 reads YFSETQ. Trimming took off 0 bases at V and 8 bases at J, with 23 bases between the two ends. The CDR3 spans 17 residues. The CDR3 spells CASSLVGSAGQEGGYTF. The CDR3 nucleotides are TGCGCCAGCAGCTTGGTAGGTTCGGCAGGGCAGGAAGGCGGCTACACCTTC.

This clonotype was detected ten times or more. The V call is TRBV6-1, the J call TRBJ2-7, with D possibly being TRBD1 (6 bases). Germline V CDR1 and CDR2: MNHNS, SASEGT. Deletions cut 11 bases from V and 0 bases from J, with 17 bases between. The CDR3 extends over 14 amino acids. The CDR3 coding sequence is TGTGCCGCCGCCGGGACACCCAACTCCTACGAGCAGTACTTC. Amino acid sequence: CAAAGTPNSYEQYF.

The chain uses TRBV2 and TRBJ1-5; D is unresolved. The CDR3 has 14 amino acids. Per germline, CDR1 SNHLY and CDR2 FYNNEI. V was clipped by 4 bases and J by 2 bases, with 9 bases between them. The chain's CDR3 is CASSVMARNQPQHF. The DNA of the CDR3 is TGTGCCAGCAGTGTGATGGCGCGCAATCAGCCCCAGCATTTT.

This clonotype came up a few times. CDR3 coding DNA: TGTGCCAGCAGCTTAGGGAGGGGGCAGGGGAATGAGCAGTTCTTC. This translates into CASSLGRGQGNEQFF. The chain links TRBV7-2 to TRBJ2-1, with D maybe TRBD1 (7 bases). Trimming pared 1 base from V and 7 bases from J, leaving 14 bases between. Germline V gene lookup returns CDR1 SGHTA and CDR2 FQGNSA. This CDR3 is 15 amino acids long.